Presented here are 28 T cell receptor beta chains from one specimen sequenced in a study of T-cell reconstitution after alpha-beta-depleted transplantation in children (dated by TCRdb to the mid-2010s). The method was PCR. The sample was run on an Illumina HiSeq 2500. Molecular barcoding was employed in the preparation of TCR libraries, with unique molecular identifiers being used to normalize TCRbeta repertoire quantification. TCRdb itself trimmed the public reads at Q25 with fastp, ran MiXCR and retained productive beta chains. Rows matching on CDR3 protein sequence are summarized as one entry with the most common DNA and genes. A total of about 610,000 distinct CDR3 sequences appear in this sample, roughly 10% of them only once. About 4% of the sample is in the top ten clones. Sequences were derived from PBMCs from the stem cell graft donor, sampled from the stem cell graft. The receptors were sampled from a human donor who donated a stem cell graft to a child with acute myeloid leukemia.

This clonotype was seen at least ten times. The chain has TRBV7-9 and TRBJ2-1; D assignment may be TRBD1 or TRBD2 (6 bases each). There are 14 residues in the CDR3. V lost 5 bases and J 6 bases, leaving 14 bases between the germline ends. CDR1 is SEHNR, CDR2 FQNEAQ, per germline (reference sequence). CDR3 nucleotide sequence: TGTGCCAGCAGCGATTCACGGGGGCCCAATGAGCAGTTCTTC. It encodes CASSDSRGPNEQFF.

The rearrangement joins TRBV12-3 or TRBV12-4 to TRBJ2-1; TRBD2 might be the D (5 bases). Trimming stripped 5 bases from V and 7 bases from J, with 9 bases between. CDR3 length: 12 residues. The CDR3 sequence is CASSITGNEQFF. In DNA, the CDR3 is TGTGCCAGCAGTATTACGGGGAATGAGCAGTTCTTC.

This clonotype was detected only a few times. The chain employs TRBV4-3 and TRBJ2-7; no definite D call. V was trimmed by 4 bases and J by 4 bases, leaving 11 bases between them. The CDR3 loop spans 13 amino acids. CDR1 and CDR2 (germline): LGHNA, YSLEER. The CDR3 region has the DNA TGCGCCAGCAGCCTTCATTCTGAGTACGAGCAGTACTTC. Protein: CASSLHSEYEQYF.

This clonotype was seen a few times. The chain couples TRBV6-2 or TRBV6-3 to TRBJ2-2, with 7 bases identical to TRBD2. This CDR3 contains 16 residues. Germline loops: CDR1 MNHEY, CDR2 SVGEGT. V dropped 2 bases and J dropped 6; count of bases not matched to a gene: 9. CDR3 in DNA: TGTGCCAGCAGTTACCTTCCGCAGGGAGGGTCCGGGGAGCTGTTTTTT. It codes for CASSYLPQGGSGELFF.

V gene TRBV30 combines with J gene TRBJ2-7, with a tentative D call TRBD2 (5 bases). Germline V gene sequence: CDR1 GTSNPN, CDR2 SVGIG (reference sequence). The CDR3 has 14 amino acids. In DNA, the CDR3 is TGTGCTTGGGAGCCCTTCGGCGGTTCCTACGAGCAGTACTTC. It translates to CAWEPFGGSYEQYF.

CDR3 DNA sequence: TGTGCCAGCAGCGGCTTCGACAGGGGTGGAAACACCATATATTTT. Protein: CASSGFDRGGNTIYF. The chain has TRBV7-6 and TRBJ1-3; 8 bases are shared with TRBD1. This CDR3 is 15 amino acids long. The trim removed 5 bases at V and 3 bases at J, leaving 6 bases unmatched. The V gene's germline CDR1 is SGHVS and CDR2 FNYEAQ.

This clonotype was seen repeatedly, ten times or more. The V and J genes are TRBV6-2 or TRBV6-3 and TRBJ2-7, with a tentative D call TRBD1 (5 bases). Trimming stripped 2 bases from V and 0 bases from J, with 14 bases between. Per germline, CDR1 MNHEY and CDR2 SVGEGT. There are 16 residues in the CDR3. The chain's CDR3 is CASSYPQVSYSYEQYF. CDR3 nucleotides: TGTGCCAGCAGTTACCCACAGGTCTCTTACTCCTACGAGCAGTACTTC.

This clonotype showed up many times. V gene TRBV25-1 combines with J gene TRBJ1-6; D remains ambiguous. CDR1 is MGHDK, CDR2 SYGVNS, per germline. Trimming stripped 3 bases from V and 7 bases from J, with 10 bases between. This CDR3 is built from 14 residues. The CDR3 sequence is CASSDHVGNSPLHF. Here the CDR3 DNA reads TGTGCCAGCAGTGACCACGTGGGGAATTCACCCCTCCACTTT.

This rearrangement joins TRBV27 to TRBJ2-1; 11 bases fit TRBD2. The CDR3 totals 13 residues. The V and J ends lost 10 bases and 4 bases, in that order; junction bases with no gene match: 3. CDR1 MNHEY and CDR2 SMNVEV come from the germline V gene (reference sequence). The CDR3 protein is CATGLAGYNEQFF. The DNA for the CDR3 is TGTGCCACCGGACTAGCGGGTTACAATGAGCAGTTCTTC.

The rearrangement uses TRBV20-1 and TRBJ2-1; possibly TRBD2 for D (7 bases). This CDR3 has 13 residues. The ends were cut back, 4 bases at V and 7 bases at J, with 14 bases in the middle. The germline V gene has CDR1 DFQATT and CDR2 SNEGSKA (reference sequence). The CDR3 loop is CSATRGAVNEQFF. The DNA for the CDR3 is TGCAGTGCTACCCGGGGGGCGGTGAATGAGCAGTTCTTC.

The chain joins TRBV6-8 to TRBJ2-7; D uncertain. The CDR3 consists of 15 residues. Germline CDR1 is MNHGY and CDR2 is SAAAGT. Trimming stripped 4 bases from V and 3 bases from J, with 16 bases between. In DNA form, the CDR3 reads TGTGCCAGCAGTTTCATGTTTCGCGGAAACTACGAGCAGTACTTC. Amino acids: CASSFMFRGNYEQYF.

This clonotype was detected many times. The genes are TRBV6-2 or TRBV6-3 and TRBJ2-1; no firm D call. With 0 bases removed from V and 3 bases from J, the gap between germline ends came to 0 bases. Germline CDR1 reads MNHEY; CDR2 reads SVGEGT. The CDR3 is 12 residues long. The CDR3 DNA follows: TGTGCCAGCAGTTACTCCTACAATGAGCAGTTCTTC. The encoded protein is CASSYSYNEQFF.

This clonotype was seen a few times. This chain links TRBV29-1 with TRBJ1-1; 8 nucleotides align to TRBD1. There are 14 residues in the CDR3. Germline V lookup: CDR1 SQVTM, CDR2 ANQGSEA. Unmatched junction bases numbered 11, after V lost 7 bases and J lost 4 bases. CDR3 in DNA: TGCAGCGCCCGACAGGGGAGTAGGGCCACTGAAGCTTTCTTT. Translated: CSARQGSRATEAFF.

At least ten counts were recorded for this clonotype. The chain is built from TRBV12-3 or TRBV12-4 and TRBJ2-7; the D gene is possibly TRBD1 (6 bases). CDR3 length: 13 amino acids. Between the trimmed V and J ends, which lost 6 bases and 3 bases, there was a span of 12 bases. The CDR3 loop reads CASRYGTLYEQYF. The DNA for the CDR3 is TGTGCCAGCAGGTACGGGACACTCTACGAGCAGTACTTC.

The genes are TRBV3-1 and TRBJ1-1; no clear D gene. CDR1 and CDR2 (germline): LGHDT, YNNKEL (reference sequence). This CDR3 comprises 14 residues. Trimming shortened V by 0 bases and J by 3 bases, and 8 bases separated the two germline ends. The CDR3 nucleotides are TGTGCCAGCAGCCAAGATCTTATAGACACTGAAGCTTTCTTT. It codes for CASSQDLIDTEAFF.

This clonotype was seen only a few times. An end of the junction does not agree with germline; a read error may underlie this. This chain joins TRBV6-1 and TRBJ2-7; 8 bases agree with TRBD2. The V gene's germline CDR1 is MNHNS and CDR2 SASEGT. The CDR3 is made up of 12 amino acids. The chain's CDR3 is CASSQAGVEQYF. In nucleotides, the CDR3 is TGTGCCAGCAGTCAAGCGGGAGTCGAGCAGTACTTC.

The CDR3 protein is CASSLGPGQSYEQYF. The CDR3 DNA reads TGTGCCAGCAGCTTAGGTCCGGGCCAATCCTACGAGCAGTACTTC. This chain joins TRBV7-8 and TRBJ2-7; D unresolved. The CDR3 is made up of 15 amino acids. Germline V lookup: CDR1 SGHVS, CDR2 FQNEAQ. Trimming shortened V by 1 base and J by 1 base, and 11 bases separated the two germline ends.

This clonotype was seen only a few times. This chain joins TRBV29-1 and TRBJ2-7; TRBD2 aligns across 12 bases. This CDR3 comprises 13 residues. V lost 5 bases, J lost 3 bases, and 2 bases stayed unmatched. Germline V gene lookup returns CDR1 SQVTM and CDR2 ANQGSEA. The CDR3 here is CSVTTSGGYEQYF. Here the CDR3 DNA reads TGCAGCGTTACGACTAGCGGGGGCTACGAGCAGTACTTC.

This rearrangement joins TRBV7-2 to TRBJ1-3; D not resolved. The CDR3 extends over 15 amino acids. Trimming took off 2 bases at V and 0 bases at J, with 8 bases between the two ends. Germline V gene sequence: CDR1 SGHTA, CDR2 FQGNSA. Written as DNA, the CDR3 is TGTGCCAGCAGCTTAACGGCTAGCTCTGGAAACACCATATATTTT. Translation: CASSLTASSGNTIYF. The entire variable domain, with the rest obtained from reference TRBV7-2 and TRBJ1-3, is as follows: GAGVSQSPSNKVTEKGKDVELRCDPISGHTALYWYRQSLGQGLEFLIYFQGNSAPDKSGLPSDRFSAERTGGSVSTLTIQRTQQEDSAVYLCASSLTASSGNTIYFGEGSWLTVV.

The chain's CDR3 is CAIRDPGGRTDTQYF. For the CDR3, the DNA is TGTGCCATCCGGGATCCGGGAGGGAGGACAGATACGCAGTATTTT. The rearrangement joins TRBV10-3 to TRBJ2-3; 8 bases align to TRBD2. Trimming removed 8 bases from V and 3 bases from J; junction bases left unmatched: 10. The V gene's germline CDR1 is ENHRY and CDR2 SYGVKD. The CDR3 is made up of 15 amino acids.

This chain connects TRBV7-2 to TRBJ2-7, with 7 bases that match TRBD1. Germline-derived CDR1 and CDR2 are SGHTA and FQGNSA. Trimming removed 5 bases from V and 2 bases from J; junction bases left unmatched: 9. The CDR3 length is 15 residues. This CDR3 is CASSPNRDSTYEQYF. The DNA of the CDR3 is TGTGCCAGCAGCCCTAATCGGGACAGTACCTACGAGCAGTACTTC.

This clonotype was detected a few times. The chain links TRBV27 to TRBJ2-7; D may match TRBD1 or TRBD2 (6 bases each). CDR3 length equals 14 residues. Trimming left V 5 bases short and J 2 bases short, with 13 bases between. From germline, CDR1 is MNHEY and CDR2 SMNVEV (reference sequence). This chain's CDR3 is CASSPGADAYEQYF. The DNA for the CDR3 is TGTGCCAGCAGTCCGGGGGCTGACGCCTACGAGCAGTACTTC.

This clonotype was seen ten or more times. The CDR3 region has the DNA TGTGCCATCGGAGGACTAGGGACCGAGCAGTTCTTC. Its protein product is CAIGGLGTEQFF. This rearrangement joins TRBV10-3 to TRBJ2-1, with 7 nucleotides matching TRBD2. V lost 8 bases to trimming and J lost 10 bases; unmatched junction nucleotides: 8. CDR1 is ENHRY, CDR2 SYGVKD, per germline. The CDR3 is 12 amino acids.

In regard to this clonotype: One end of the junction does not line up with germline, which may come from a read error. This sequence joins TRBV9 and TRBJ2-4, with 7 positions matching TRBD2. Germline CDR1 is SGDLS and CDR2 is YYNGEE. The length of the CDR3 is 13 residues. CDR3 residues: CASSPPGLNIQHF. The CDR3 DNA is TGTGCCAGCAGCCCCCCGGGACTAAACATTCAGCACTTC.

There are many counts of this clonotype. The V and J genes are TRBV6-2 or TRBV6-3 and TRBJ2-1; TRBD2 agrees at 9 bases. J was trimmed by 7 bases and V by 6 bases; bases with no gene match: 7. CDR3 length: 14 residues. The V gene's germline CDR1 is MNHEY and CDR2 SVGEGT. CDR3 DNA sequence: TGTGCCAGCAGGGCGGGAGGGCTCAGAAATGAGCAGTTCTTC. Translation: CASRAGGLRNEQFF.

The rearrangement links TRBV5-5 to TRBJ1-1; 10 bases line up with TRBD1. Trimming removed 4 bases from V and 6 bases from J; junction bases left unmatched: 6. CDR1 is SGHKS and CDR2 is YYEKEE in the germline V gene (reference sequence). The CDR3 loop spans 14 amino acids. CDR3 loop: CASSPQGTGAEAFF. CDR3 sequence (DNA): TGTGCCAGCAGCCCCCAGGGGACAGGGGCTGAAGCTTTCTTT.

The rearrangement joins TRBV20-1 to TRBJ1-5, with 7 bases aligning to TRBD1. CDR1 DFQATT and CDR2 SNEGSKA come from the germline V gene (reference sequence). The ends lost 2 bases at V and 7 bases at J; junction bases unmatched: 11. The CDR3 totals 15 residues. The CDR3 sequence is CSARNDKQGWQPQHF. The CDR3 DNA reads TGCAGTGCTAGAAATGACAAACAGGGGTGGCAGCCCCAGCATTTT.

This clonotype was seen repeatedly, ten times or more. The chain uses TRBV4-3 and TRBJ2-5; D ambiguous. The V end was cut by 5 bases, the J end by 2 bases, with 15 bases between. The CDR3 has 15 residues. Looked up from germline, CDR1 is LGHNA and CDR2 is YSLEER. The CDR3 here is CASSEGNFLQETQYF. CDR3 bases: TGCGCCAGCAGCGAAGGGAACTTTTTACAAGAGACCCAGTACTTC.